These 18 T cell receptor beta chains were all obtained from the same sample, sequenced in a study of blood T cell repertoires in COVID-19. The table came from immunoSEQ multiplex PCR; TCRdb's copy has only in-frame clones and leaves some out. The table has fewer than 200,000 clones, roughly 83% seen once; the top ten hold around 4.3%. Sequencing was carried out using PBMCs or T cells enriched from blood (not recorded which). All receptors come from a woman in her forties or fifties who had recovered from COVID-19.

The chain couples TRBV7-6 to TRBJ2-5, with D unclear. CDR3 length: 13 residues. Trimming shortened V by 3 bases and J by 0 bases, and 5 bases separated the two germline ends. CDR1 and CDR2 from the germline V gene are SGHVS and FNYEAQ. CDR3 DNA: TGTGCCAGCAGCTTCTCCTACCAAGAGACCCAGTACTTC. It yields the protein CASSFSYQETQYF.

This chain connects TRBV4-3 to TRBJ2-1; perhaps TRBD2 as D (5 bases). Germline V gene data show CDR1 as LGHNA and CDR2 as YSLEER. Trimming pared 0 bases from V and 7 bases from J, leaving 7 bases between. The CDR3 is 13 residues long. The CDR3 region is CASSQETTNEQFF. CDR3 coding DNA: TGCGCCAGCAGCCAAGAGACTACGAATGAGCAGTTCTTC.

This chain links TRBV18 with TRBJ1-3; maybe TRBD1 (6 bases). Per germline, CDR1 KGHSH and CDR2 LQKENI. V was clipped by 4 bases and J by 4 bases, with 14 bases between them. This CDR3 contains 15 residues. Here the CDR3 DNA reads TGTGCCAGCTCACAGGACAGTAGAGGAGGAAACACCATATATTTT. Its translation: CASSQDSRGGNTIYF. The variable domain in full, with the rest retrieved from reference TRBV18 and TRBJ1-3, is NAGVMQNPRHLVRRRGQEARLRCSPMKGHSHVYWYRQLPEEGLKFMVYLQKENIIDESGMPKERFSAEFPKEGPSILRIQQVVRGDSAAYFCASSQDSRGGNTIYFGEGSWLTVV.

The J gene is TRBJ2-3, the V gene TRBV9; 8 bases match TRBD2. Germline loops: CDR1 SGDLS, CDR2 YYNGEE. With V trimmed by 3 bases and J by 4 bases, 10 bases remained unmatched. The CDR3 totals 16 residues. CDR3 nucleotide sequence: TGTGCCAGCAGCGCAGGTACGACGGGAGGGGCAGATACGCAGTATTTT. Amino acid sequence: CASSAGTTGGADTQYF.

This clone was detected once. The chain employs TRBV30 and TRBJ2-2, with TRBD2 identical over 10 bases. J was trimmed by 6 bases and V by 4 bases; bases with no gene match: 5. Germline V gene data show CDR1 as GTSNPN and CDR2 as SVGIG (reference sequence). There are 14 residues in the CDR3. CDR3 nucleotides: TGTGCCTGGAAGGGACTAGCGCCCGCCGGGGAGCTGTTTTTT. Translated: CAWKGLAPAGELFF.

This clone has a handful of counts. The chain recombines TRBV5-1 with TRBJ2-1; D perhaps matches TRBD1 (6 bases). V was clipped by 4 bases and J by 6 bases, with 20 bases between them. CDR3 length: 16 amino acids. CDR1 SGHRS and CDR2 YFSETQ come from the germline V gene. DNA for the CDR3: TGCGCCAGCAGCCCGGAGCCAGGGGTGTTTGTCAATGAGCAGTTCTTC. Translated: CASSPEPGVFVNEQFF.

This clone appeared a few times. The CDR3 loop is CASSFRDRVMRPNEKLFF. The DNA for the CDR3 is TGTGCCAGCAGTTTTAGGGACAGGGTGATGAGGCCCAATGAAAAACTGTTTTTT. The chain links TRBV28 to TRBJ1-4; the match to TRBD1 covers 9 bases. The V gene's germline CDR1 is MDHEN and CDR2 SYDVKM. The V gene end was trimmed by 3 bases and the J gene end by 5 bases; junction bases not matched to a gene: 13. This CDR3 is 18 amino acids long.

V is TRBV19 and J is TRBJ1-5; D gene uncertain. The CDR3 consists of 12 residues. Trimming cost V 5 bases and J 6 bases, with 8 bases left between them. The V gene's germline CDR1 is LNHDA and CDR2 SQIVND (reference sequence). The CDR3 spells CASSFSGQPQHF. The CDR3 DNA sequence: TGTGCCAGTAGTTTCAGCGGTCAGCCCCAGCATTTT.

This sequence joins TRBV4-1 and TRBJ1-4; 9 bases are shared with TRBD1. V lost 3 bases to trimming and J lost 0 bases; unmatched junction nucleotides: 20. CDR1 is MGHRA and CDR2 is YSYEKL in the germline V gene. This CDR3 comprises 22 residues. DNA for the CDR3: TGCGCCAGCAGCCATCAGGGACAGGGAAAATTTTTGGGGTTGTCAACTAATGAAAAACTGTTTTTT. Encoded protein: CASSHQGQGKFLGLSTNEKLFF.

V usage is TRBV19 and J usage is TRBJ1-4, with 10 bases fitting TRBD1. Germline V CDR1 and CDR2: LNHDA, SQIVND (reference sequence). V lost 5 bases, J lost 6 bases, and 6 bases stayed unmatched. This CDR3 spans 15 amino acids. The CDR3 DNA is TGTGCCAGTAGTGGGCTGGGGACAGGGGATGAAAAACTGTTTTTT. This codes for CASSGLGTGDEKLFF.

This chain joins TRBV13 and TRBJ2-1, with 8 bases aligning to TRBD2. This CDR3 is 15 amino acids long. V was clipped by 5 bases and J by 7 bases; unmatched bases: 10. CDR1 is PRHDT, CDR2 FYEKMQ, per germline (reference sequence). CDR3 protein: CASSPTSGGWNEQFF. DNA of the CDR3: TGTGCCAGCAGCCCCACCAGCGGGGGCTGGAATGAGCAGTTCTTC.

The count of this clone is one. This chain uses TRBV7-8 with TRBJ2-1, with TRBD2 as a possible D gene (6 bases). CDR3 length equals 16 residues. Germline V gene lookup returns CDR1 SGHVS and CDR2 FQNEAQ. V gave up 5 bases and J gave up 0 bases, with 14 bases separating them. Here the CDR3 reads CASSIPDGSSYNEQFF. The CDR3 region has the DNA TGTGCCAGCAGCATTCCGGACGGGAGCTCCTACAATGAGCAGTTCTTC.

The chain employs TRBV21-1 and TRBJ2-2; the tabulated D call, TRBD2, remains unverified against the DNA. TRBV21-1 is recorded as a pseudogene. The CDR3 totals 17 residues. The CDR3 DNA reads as TGTGCCAGCAGCATTGTTTTTTGGCTAGGGAACACCGGGGAGCTGTTTTTT. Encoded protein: CASSIVFWLGNTGELFF.

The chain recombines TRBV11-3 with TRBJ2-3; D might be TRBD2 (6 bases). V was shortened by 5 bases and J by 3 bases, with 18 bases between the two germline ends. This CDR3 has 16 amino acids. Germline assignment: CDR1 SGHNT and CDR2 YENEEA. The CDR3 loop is CASSTFGGPDTDTQYF. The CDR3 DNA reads TGTGCCAGCAGCACCTTCGGAGGGCCAGATACAGATACGCAGTATTTT.

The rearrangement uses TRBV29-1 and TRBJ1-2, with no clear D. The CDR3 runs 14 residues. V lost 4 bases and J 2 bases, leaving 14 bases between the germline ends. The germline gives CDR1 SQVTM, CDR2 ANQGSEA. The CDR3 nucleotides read TGCAGCGTTGGAGGGAACGGCTACAACTATGGCTACACCTTC. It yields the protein CSVGGNGYNYGYTF.

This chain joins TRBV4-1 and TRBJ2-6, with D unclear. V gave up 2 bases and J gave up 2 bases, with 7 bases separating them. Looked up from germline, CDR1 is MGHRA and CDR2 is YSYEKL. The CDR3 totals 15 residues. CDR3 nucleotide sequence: TGCGCCAGCAGCCAATCGGCGGCTGGGGCCAACGTCCTGACTTTC. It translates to CASSQSAAGANVLTF.

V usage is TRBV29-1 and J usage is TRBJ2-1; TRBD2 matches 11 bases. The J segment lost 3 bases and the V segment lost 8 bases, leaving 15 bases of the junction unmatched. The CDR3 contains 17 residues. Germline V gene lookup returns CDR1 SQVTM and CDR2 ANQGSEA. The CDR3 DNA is TGCAGCATCCTCCGGGACGGCGGACTAGCGGGCTACAATGAGCAGTTCTTC. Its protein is CSILRDGGLAGYNEQFF.

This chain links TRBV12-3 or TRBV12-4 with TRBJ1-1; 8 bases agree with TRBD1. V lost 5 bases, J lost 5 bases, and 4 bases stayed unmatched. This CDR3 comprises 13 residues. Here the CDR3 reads CASSTGGATEAFF. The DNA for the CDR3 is TGTGCCAGCAGTACAGGGGGAGCGACTGAAGCTTTCTTT.